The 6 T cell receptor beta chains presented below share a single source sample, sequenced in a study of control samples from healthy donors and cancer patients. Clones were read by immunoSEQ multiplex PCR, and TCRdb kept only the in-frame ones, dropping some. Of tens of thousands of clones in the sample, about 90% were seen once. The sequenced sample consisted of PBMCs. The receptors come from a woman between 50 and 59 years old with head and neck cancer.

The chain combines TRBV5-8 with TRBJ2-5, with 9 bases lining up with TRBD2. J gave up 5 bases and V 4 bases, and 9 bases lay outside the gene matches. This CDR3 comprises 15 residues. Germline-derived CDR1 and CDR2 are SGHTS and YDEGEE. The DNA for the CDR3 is TGTGCCAGCAGCGCCCAGGGACTAGCTCGGGAGACCCAGTACTTC. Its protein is CASSAQGLARETQYF.

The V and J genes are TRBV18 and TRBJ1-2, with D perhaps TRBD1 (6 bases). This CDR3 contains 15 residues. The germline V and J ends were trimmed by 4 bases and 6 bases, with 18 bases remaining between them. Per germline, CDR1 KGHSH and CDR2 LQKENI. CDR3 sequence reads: CASSRAAGAPNGYTF. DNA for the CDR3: TGTGCCAGCTCACGGGCCGCGGGGGCCCCAAATGGCTACACCTTC.

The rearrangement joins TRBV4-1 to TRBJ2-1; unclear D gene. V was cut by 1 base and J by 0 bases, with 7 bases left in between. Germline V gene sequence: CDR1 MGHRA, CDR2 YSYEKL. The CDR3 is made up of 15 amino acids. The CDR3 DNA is TGCGCCAGCAGCCAAGGCGGATCCTCCTACAATGAGCAGTTCTTC. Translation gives CASSQGGSSYNEQFF.

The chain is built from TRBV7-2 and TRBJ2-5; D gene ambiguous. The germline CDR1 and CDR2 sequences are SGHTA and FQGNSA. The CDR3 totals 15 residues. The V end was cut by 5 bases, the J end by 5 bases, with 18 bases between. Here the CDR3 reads CASSPRPVNLETQYF. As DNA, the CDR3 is TGTGCCAGCAGCCCTCGGCCAGTGAACTTGGAGACCCAGTACTTC.

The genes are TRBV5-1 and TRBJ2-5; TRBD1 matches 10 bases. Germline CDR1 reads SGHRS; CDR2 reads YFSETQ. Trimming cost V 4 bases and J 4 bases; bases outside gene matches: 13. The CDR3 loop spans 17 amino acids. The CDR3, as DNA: TGCGCCAGCAGCCGACCTCCGACAGGGGGCGCAGGAGAGACCCAGTACTTC. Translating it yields CASSRPPTGGAGETQYF.

The CDR3 spells CASRRDRAGTEAFF. CDR3 nucleotide sequence: TGTGCCAGTCGCCGGGACAGGGCGGGGACTGAAGCTTTCTTT. The V and J genes are TRBV19 and TRBJ1-1, with 9 bases aligning to TRBD1. J gave up 5 bases and V 8 bases, and 9 bases lay outside the gene matches. CDR1 and CDR2 from the germline V gene are LNHDA and SQIVND (reference sequence). The CDR3 totals 14 residues.